This record looks at one TCR beta chain sequence and its context. Its cognate antigen has yet to be identified. No much larger clone is present one base from it, and per-base qualities are unavailable. This entry is derived from a study (dated by TCRdb to 2022 to 2024). Study-level results and caveats: According to the authors, more investigation is needed, including longitudinal sampling and evaluation of a control group.

Survey-level sequencing on the immunoSEQ platform was used to profile the TCR beta chain repertoires. The authors' pipeline ran thus. Repertoire diversity was measured with the inverse Simpson index, and CDR3 amino acid length spectratypes and V-J pairing frequencies were compared. To annotate clonotypes specific to SARS-CoV-2, CMV, influenza A and EBV, TCR beta CDR3 sequences were compared against VDJdb. TCRdb provides this immuneACCESS table in a form limited to in-frame rearrangements. Some clones are lacking; in checked studies, under half of them reflect an unresolved V gene, and why the rest are absent is not known. V and J calls and clone size follow that table, whereas D and trimming were derived from the DNA. In this sample the table shows 55,000 to 70,000 clones, just under 95% of which occur a single time. Of the sample, 3.5% to 5.5% is held by the ten largest clones. PBMCs were isolated from peripheral blood, and genomic DNA from unsorted PBMCs was used for TCR beta sequencing.

The CDR3 has 12 amino acids, counting the end cysteine and phenylalanine. Only the CDR3 part of the read is kept: 36 bases, read in frame from the first base. V and J are truncated by 7 bases and 1 base respectively, leaving an intervening sequence of 8 bases. Per the germline V gene, SNHLY is the CDR1 and FYNNEI is the CDR2. This sequence uses TRBV2 and TRBJ2-7; a tentative D match to TRBD1 spans 5 bases. The sequence was obtained from a man aged 40-49 years with rheumatoid arthritis. The sequenced material came from PBMCs. This receptor has the CDR3 CASTRESYEQYF. In nucleotides, the sequence is TGTGCCAGCACCAGGGAATCCTACGAGCAGTACTTC.